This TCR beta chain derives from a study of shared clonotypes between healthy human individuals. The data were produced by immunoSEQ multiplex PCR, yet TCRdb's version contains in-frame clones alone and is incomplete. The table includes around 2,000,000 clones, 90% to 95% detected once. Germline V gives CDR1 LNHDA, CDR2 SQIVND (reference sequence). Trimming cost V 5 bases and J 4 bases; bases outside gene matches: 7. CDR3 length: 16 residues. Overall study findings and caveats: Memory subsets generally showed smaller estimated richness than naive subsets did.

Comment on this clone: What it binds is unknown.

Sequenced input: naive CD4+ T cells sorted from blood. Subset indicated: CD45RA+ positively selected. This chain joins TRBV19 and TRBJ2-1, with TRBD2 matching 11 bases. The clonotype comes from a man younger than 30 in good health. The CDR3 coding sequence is TGTGCCAGTAGTCTCCGGACTAGCGGGTCGTACAATGAGCAGTTCTTC. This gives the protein CASSLRTSGSYNEQFF.